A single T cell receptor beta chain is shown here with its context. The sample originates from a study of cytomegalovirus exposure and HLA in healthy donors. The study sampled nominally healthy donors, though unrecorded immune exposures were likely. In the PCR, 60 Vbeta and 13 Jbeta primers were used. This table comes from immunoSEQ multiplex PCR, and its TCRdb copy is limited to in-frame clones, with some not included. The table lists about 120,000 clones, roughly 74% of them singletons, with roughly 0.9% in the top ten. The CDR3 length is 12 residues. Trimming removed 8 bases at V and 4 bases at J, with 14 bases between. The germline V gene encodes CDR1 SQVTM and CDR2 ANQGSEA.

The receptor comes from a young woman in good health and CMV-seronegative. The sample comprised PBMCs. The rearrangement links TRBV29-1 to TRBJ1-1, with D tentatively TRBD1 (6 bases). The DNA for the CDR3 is TGCAGCACAACCCGGGGGGCCACTGAAGCTTTCTTT. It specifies CSTTRGATEAFF.